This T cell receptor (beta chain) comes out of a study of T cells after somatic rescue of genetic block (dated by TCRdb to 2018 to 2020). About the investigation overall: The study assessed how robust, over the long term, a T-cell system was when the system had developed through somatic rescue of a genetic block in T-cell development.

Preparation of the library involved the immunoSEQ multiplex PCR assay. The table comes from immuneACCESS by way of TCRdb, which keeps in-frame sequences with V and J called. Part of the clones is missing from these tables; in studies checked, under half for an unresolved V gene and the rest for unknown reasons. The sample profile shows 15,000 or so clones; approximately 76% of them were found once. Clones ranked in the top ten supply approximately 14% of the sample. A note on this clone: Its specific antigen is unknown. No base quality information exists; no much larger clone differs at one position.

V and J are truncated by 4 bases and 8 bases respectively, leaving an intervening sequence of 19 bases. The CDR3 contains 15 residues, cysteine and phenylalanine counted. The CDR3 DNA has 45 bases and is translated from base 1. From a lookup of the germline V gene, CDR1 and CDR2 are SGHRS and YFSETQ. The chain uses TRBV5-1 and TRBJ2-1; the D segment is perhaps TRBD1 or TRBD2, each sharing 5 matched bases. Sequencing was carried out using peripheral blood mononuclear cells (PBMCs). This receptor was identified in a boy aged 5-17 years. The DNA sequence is TGCGCCAGCAGCACCCGGGACCCCCGGTGGGATGAGCAGTTCTTC. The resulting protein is CASSTRDPRWDEQFF.